This T cell receptor (beta chain) was recovered during a study of T-cell memory formation after mild COVID-19. Study findings and constraints: Mostly located in CM and EM were contracting CD4+ clones, with contracting CD8+ clones located in EMRA.

The TCR alpha and TCR beta cDNA libraries, bearing sample barcodes and UMIs, were generated by 5'RACE using constant-segment primers. TCRdb recomputed calls from the 5' RACE reads with MiXCR, one row per CDR3 protein. The sample holds about half a million distinct CDR3 sequences; 15% to 20% are singletons and the top ten take 9% to 15%. Notes on this clonotype: Its antigen is still unknown.

Germline lookup yields CDR1 SGHRS and CDR2 YFSETQ. V lost 2 bases, J lost 7 bases, and 7 bases lay in between. The length of the CDR3 is 12 residues. The sequence derives from an adult woman who had mild COVID-19 (a few samples of this study predate the infection). Cell type and time point are not known. Sequencing was done on a sample of PBMCs or a T cell subset sorted from them (not recorded which). The gene calls are TRBV5-1 and TRBJ2-1, with TRBD1 as a possible D gene (5 bases). CDR3 sequence: CASSFRVNEQFF. In DNA, the CDR3 is TGCGCCAGCAGCTTCAGGGTGAATGAGCAGTTCTTC.